A single sample gave rise to the 7 T cell receptor beta chains below, sequenced in a study of blood T cell repertoires in COVID-19. Here immunoSEQ multiplex PCR was the method, and the copy in TCRdb shows in-frame clones only, minus some. The sample holds about 170,000 clones, 84% seen once. Sample: peripheral blood. The receptors shown here come from a woman older than 75 with COVID-19, enrolled during active disease.

For this clone: One end of the junction does not line up with germline, which may come from a read error. The CDR3 nucleotides read TGTGCCATTTGGACAGGGACGGATTTT. Translation gives CAIWTGTDF. The genes are TRBV25-1 and TRBJ1-3, with 8 positions matching TRBD1. The CDR3 spans 9 residues. Germline values: CDR1 MGHDK, CDR2 SYGVNS. Complete variable domain (other parts from reference TRBV25-1 and TRBJ1-3): EADIYQTPRYLVIGTGKKITLECSQTMGHDKMYWYQQDPGMELHLIHYSYGVNSTEKGDLSSESTVSRIRTEHFPLTLESARPSHTSQYLCAIWTGTDFGEGSWLTVV.

V is TRBV12-3 or TRBV12-4 and J is TRBJ2-7; the D gene is possibly TRBD1 (5 bases). The V end was cut by 6 bases, the J end by 4 bases, with 10 bases between. The CDR3 has 12 residues. The DNA for the CDR3 is TGTGCCAGCAGAGGCGACAGATACGAGCAGTACTTC. Protein sequence: CASRGDRYEQYF.

The chain uses TRBV2 and TRBJ2-7; 7 bases are shared with TRBD1. Germline V CDR1 and CDR2: SNHLY, FYNNEI. The CDR3 sequence is 14 residues long. With V trimmed by 5 bases and J by 1 base, 5 bases remained unmatched. The DNA for the CDR3 is TGTGCCAGCAGTATCGGGACAGCTTCCTACGAGCAGTACTTC. Its translation is CASSIGTASYEQYF.

CDR3 residues: CASRILARNEQFF. The CDR3 bases are TGTGCCAGCAGGATACTAGCTAGGAATGAGCAGTTCTTC. J is TRBJ2-1 and V is TRBV2, with TRBD2 as a possible D gene (6 bases). This CDR3 region has 13 residues. Germline lookup yields CDR1 SNHLY and CDR2 FYNNEI. Trimming took 6 bases from V and 7 from J, leaving 13 bases between them. Combining the CDR3 with reference TRBV2 and TRBJ2-1 gives the whole variable domain EPEVTQTPSHQVTQMGQEVILRCVPISNHLYFYWYRQILGQKVEFLVSFYNNEISEKSEIFDDQFSVERPDGSNFTLKIRSTKLEDSAMYFCASRILARNEQFFGPGTRLTVL.

The chain links TRBV11-3 to TRBJ2-1; perhaps TRBD1 as D (5 bases). Germline CDR1 is SGHNT and CDR2 is YENEEA. V was pared by 1 base and J by 7 bases, with 20 bases between. The CDR3 contains 17 residues. The CDR3 loop is CASSLGGSPRFGNEQFF. CDR3 sequence (DNA): TGTGCCAGCAGCTTAGGGGGCTCGCCGCGGTTTGGAAATGAGCAGTTCTTC.

The chain employs TRBV5-1 and TRBJ2-3; 10 bases agree with TRBD2. Germline-derived CDR1 and CDR2 are SGHRS and YFSETQ. V was clipped by 3 bases and J by 1 base; unmatched bases: 2. The CDR3 runs 15 residues. For the CDR3, the DNA is TGCGCCAGCAGCTCCCTAGCGGGAGGCACAGATACGCAGTATTTT. Its translation is CASSSLAGGTDTQYF. Based on the CDR3 plus reference TRBV5-1 and TRBJ2-3, the full variable domain is KAGVTQTPRYLIKTRGQQVTLSCSPISGHRSVSWYQQTPGQGLQFLFEYFSETQRNKGNFPGRFSGRQFSNSRSEMNVSTLELGDSALYLCASSSLAGGTDTQYFGPGTRLTVL.

This chain links TRBV27 with TRBJ2-7; the match to TRBD1 covers 7 bases. Germline values: CDR1 MNHEY, CDR2 SMNVEV (reference sequence). The CDR3 is 14 amino acids. The V and J ends lost 6 bases and 2 bases, in that order; junction bases with no gene match: 7. The CDR3 loop is CASRTGTQTYEQYF. In DNA, the CDR3 is TGTGCCAGCAGGACAGGGACCCAGACCTACGAGCAGTACTTC.